A single sample is the source of the 6 T cell receptor beta chains below, sequenced in a study of blood T cell repertoires in COVID-19. Only in-frame clones appear in the TCRdb table, and some are missing; sequencing was by immunoSEQ multiplex PCR. The profile shows some 19,000 clones, roughly 85% of them singletons. Sequencing was done on a sample of peripheral blood. All receptors come from a man older than 75 with acute or convalescent COVID-19.

The rearrangement links TRBV19 to TRBJ2-2, with a weak D call TRBD2 (5 bases). Trimming took off 9 bases at V and 7 bases at J, with 9 bases between the two ends. Per the germline V gene, CDR1 is LNHDA and CDR2 is SQIVND (reference sequence). The length of the CDR3 is 11 residues. The CDR3 is CASEGGGELFF. The CDR3 DNA follows: TGTGCCAGCGAAGGAGGCGGGGAGCTGTTTTTT.

This chain connects TRBV5-4 to TRBJ1-3; maybe TRBD1 (5 bases). V was shortened by 4 bases and J by 3 bases, with 14 bases between the two germline ends. Per germline, CDR1 SGHNT and CDR2 YYREEE (reference sequence). The CDR3 length is 15 residues. The CDR3 DNA follows: TGTGCCAGCAGCGGCGGGACGGCAATTGGAAACACCATATATTTT. This translates into CASSGGTAIGNTIYF.

The V call is TRBV2, the J call TRBJ1-2; D is perhaps TRBD1 (5 bases). Germline CDR1 and CDR2: SNHLY and FYNNEI. With 4 bases removed from V and 4 bases from J, the gap between germline ends came to 10 bases. The CDR3 length is 13 residues. The CDR3: CASSAWGLYGYTF. In DNA, the CDR3 is TGTGCCAGCAGTGCCTGGGGACTCTATGGCTACACCTTC.

This chain uses TRBV4-1 with TRBJ2-7; 8 nucleotides align to TRBD2. The V gene's germline CDR1 is MGHRA and CDR2 YSYEKL. CDR3 size: 17 residues. V shed 6 bases, J shed 0 bases, and the junction held 13 bases outside the gene matches. Here the CDR3 DNA reads TGCGCCAGCAGGCTTACCGCGGGGGGCCGGAGCTCCTACGAGCAGTACTTC. Translating gives CASRLTAGGRSSYEQYF.

The chain combines TRBV12-5 with TRBJ2-1, with TRBD2 matching over 7 bases. The CDR3 covers 17 residues. The junction had 18 bases not matched to a gene; V was cut back by 6 bases and J by 7 bases. In germline, CDR1 is LGHNT, CDR2 FRNRAP. The CDR3 region is CASGYSGQRGGGNEQFF. CDR3 DNA sequence: TGTGCTAGTGGCTACAGCGGGCAGCGTGGGGGGGGGAATGAGCAGTTCTTC.

This clone turned up a few times. The chain recombines TRBV5-5 with TRBJ2-1; 9 nucleotides agree with TRBD1. The CDR3 is made up of 15 amino acids. Germline V gene sequence: CDR1 SGHKS, CDR2 YYEKEE (reference sequence). The trim removed 0 bases at V and 7 bases at J, leaving 5 bases unmatched. The CDR3 sequence: CASSLGGQGWNEQFF. The CDR3 DNA reads as TGTGCCAGCAGCTTGGGCGGACAGGGGTGGAATGAGCAGTTCTTC.